This TCR beta chain was sequenced during a study of OX40 agonist ivuxolimab in advanced cancers. V lost 0 bases, J lost 5 bases, and 4 bases lay in between. The CDR3 totals 12 residues. From germline, CDR1 is SGHKS and CDR2 YYEKEE (reference sequence). Patients were ineligible given autoimmune disease history or systemic immunosuppression. TCRdb's copy holds only in-frame clones and misses some; the assay was immunoSEQ multiplex PCR. Of over 100,000 clones in the sample, roughly nine tenths are singletons; the top ten hold approximately 1.1%. The sequencing here drew on CD4+ or CD8+ T cells sorted from blood, taken in a trial of the OX40 agonist ivuxolimab. V and J are TRBV5-5 and TRBJ2-3; D gene unclear. The TCR was taken from an adult with an advanced solid tumor such as melanoma, head and neck, liver or kidney cancer. CDR3 DNA sequence: TGTGCCAGCAGCTTGGAGCGAGATACGCAGTATTTT. Its protein is CASSLERDTQYF. The variable domain in full, with the rest retrieved from reference TRBV5-5 and TRBJ2-3, is DAGVTQSPTHLIKTRGQQVTLRCSPISGHKSVSWYQQVLGQGPQFIFQYYEKEERGRGNFPDRFSARQFPNYSSELNVNALLLGDSALYLCASSLERDTQYFGPGTRLTVL.